Below, one T cell receptor (beta chain) is given with its context. The antigen is undetermined. This sample was taken from a study of shared clonotypes between healthy human individuals. The study's findings and limits: Sample collection involved blood only; tissue repertoires are likely different. The small donor group covered limited genetic and exposure diversity. Large depth notwithstanding, sorted-subset sequencing proved incomplete by rarefaction.

The germline gives CDR1 MNHEY, CDR2 SVGAGI. The V end was cut by 7 bases, the J end by 5 bases, with 12 bases between. CDR3 size: 14 residues. Measured with immunoSEQ multiplex PCR; TCRdb has only the in-frame clones, and not every one. Among approximately 700,000 clones listed, 73% were seen once. The material sequenced was memory CD4+ T cells sorted from blood. As for subset: CD45RA-negative fraction. This TCR was recovered from a woman aged 25 to 39 in good health. The chain has TRBV6-5 and TRBJ1-6; D may be TRBD1 (5 bases). CDR3 sequence reads: CASTVGRNNSPLHF. The CDR3 region has the DNA TGTGCCAGCACCGTGGGACGGAATAATTCACCCCTCCACTTT.